The 14 T cell receptor beta chains listed next were all sequenced from one sample in a study of tumor and adjacent non-tumor tissue in lung cancer. The template was RNA from unsorted bulk tissue. This non-tumor lung sample came from over 3 cm beyond the tumor edge. TCRbeta libraries were built with three rounds of nested PCR, modified from ARM-PCR. Using its own MiXCR run on the multiplex PCR reads, TCRdb lists one record per CDR3 protein. This sample has about 80,000 distinct CDR3 sequences, with about 82% found just once. Sample: distant non-tumor lung tissue. The receptors derive from a man in his fifties or sixties with non-small cell lung cancer.

This clonotype was seen only once. One end of the junction fails to match germline, which may point to a read error. The chain is built from TRBV6-5 and TRBJ1-5, with 8 bases fitting TRBD1. This CDR3 is 15 amino acids long. Germline V lookup: CDR1 MNHEY, CDR2 SVGAGI. In DNA, the CDR3 is TGTGCCAGCAGTTACAGTGGACAGGGTAGTCGGCCTCAGCGTTTT. Its protein is CASSYSGQGSRPQRF.

The chain recombines TRBV6-5 with TRBJ2-3; D is perhaps TRBD2 (6 bases). The V end was cut by 8 bases, the J end by 2 bases, with 14 bases between. The CDR3 is made up of 14 amino acids. From germline, CDR1 is MNHEY and CDR2 SVGAGI. The chain's CDR3 is CASGLRGNTDTQYF. The CDR3 DNA sequence: TGTGCCAGCGGGCTACGGGGGAACACAGATACGCAGTATTTT.

To note about this clonotype: One end of the junction varies from germline; a read error may be responsible. This CDR3 reads CASSDSGTAGTQYF. CDR3 DNA: TGTGCTAGCAGTGATAGCGGGACCGCGGGGACCCAGTACTTC. This chain links TRBV6-5 with TRBJ2-5, with 8 bases identical to TRBD2. The CDR3 is 14 amino acids. Germline loops: CDR1 MNHEY, CDR2 SVGAGI.

This chain uses TRBV20-1 with TRBJ1-5, with TRBD1 matching 8 bases. Per germline, CDR1 DFQATT and CDR2 SNEGSKA (reference sequence). The V and J ends lost 8 bases and 8 bases, in that order; junction bases with no gene match: 29. The CDR3 loop spans 19 amino acids. CDR3 amino acids: CSTNDGMTGVLTTNKPQHF. CDR3 DNA sequence: TGCAGTACAAACGATGGGATGACAGGGGTACTGACTACAAATAAGCCCCAGCATTTT.

CDR3 amino acids: CSADMTSGENIQYF. CDR3 bases: TGCAGTGCTGATATGACTAGCGGCGAAAACATTCAGTACTTC. This chain joins TRBV20-1 and TRBJ2-4; 9 positions agree with TRBD2. Germline values: CDR1 DFQATT, CDR2 SNEGSKA (reference sequence). With 5 bases clipped from V and 5 bases from J, the junction kept 7 bases outside the gene matches. CDR3 length equals 14 residues.

On this clonotype: At one of its ends the junction is not consistent with the germline gene, which may arise from a read error. The genes are TRBV11-1 and TRBJ2-7; D uncertain. In germline, CDR1 is SGHAT, CDR2 FQDESV (reference sequence). The CDR3 length is 14 residues. The CDR3 is CASSGGSPPYEQYF. CDR3 sequence (DNA): TGTGCCAGCAGCGGCGGCTCCCCTCCCTACGAGCAGTACTTT.

With regard to this clonotype: An end of the junction differs from the germline gene, which may be a read error. This chain connects TRBV11-2 to TRBJ1-3; 8 nucleotides match TRBD1. The germline V gene encodes CDR1 SGHAT and CDR2 FQNNGV. CDR3 length: 14 residues. CDR3 residues: CASNLDREGNIIYF. CDR3 nucleotides: TGTGCCAGCAACTTGGACAGGGAAGGAAACATCATATATTTT.

Notes on this clonotype: It may be a read error: a sequence one base away is much more abundant. The V gene is TRBV30, the J gene TRBJ2-1; D ambiguous. CDR1 and CDR2 (germline): GTSNPN, SVGIG (reference sequence). The length of the CDR3 is 13 residues. V was cut by 5 bases and J by 5 bases, with 13 bases left in between. CDR3: CAWCAGYNNEQFF. The CDR3 bases are TGTGCCTGGTGTGCAGGATATAACAATGAGCAGTTCTTC.

Details on this clonotype: At one boundary the junction diverges from the germline segment, which might be a read error. The V gene is TRBV12-3 or TRBV12-4, the J gene TRBJ1-2; D unclear. This CDR3 spans 13 amino acids. The CDR3: CASSLRKNYDYTF. CDR3 bases: TGTGCCAGCAGTTTACGAAAGAACTATGACTACACCTTC.

This rearrangement joins TRBV11-3 to TRBJ2-5; D is possibly TRBD1 (5 bases). The CDR3 loop spans 14 amino acids. CDR1 is SGHNT, CDR2 YENEEA, per germline. The CDR3 region has the DNA TGTCACAGCAGGCTGACATGGGGCTGGGAGACCCAGTACTTC. This codes for CHSRLTWGWETQYF.

On this clonotype: At one end, the junction sequence differs from germline, possibly due to a read error. The CDR3 sequence: CANSQYRGEVYNERFF. The CDR3 nucleotides read TGTGCCAACAGTCAGTACAGGGGGGAAGTCTACAATGAGCGGTTCTTC. The J gene is TRBJ2-1, the V gene TRBV5-6, with 8 nucleotides matching TRBD1. CDR1 and CDR2 (germline): SGHDT, YYEEEE. This CDR3 spans 16 amino acids.

This clonotype was observed a handful of times. The chain employs TRBV5-4 and TRBJ2-1, with D hard to call. From germline, CDR1 is SGHNT and CDR2 YYREEE (reference sequence). V was cut by 1 base and J by 4 bases, with 9 bases left in between. The CDR3 extends over 14 amino acids. The CDR3 bases are TGTGCCAGCAGCTTGTATTCAGCTTACAATGAGCAGTTCTTC. Its protein product is CASSLYSAYNEQFF.

With respect to this clonotype: One junction end does not reproduce the germline sequence, and a read error may be involved. This rearrangement joins TRBV12-3 or TRBV12-4 to TRBJ2-6, with a tentative D call TRBD2 (5 bases). The CDR3 totals 17 residues. In nucleotides, the CDR3 is TGTGCCAGCAGTTCCCCCATAGGACTTTCTGGGGTCAACATCCTGACTTTC. Translating it yields CASSSPIGLSGVNILTF.

This sequence joins TRBV20-1 and TRBJ2-1; D uncertain. The CDR3 covers 12 residues. Looked up from germline, CDR1 is DFQATT and CDR2 is SNEGSKA (reference sequence). V lost 5 bases, J lost 9 bases, and 14 bases lay in between. CDR3 in DNA: TGCAGTGCTCGCGCAAGATGGGCTGAGCAGTTCTTC. Its protein product is CSARARWAEQFF.